The rows below give T cell receptor beta chains drawn from one sample of a study of T cell responses to AZD1222 COVID-19 vaccine. Profiled with immunoSEQ multiplex PCR; TCRdb holds only in-frame clones, not every one. The data hold about 68,000 clones, with around four fifths observed a single time. This specimen was peripheral blood, taken on day 0 of AZD1222 vaccination. Receptor source: an adult in good health. Each CDR3 is given with its conserved first and last residue.

TRBV28	CASFGQGDSPLHF
TRBV10-1	CASSESQGLGEQYF
TRBV7-8	CASSLGVPARPSIDTQYF
TRBV10-3	CAISERDNEQFF
TRBV2	CASGTSGGRDEQFF
TRBV6-5	CASRKGTSRELFF
TRBV2	CASSRQFHQPQHF
TRBV27	CASRASSGNTIYF
TRBV30	CAWSVGTGVETQYF
TRBV5-1	CASSLAGSASGNTIYF
TRBV11-3	CASSLERGALSYEQYF
TRBV9	CASSVAPGVGYTF
TRBV6-4	CASSDSTAGYGYTF
TRBV7-9	CASSSNKQGGSYEQYF